The sequence of this TCR beta chain was determined in a study of cytomegalovirus exposure and HLA in healthy donors. CDR1 and CDR2 from the germline V gene are SGHTA and FQGNSA. V was pared by 5 bases and J by 15 bases, with 18 bases of the junction left unmatched. This CDR3 has 15 amino acids. Primers: 60 Vbeta forward and 13 Jbeta reverse. The table came from immunoSEQ multiplex PCR; TCRdb's copy has only in-frame clones and leaves some out. The profile shows 150,000 to 200,000 clones, more than 60% of them singletons. V and J are TRBV7-2 and TRBJ2-1; TRBD2 agrees at 8 bases. This sequence originates from a man between 25 and 39 years old in good health and CMV-seropositive. The sample consisted of PBMCs. The CDR3 nucleotides read TGTGCCAGCAGCCGCCCGAGCGGGAGTTCAGTGGGTCTGTTCTTC. This gives the protein CASSRPSGSSVGLFF. The full variable domain, completed using reference TRBV7-2 and TRBJ2-1, is GAGVSQSPSNKVTEKGKDVELRCDPISGHTALYWYRQSLGQGLEFLIYFQGNSAPDKSGLPSDRFSAERTGGSVSTLTIQRTQQEDSAVYLCASSRPSGSSVGLFFGPGTRLTVL.